This T cell receptor (beta chain) stems from a study of blood T cell repertoires in COVID-19. Produced via immunoSEQ multiplex PCR; TCRdb's table is partial and in-frame only. The sample has under 300,000 clones; about 83% are singletons. This CDR3 comprises 14 residues. Germline CDR1 is ENHRY and CDR2 is SYGVKD. V trimming: 3 bases; J trimming: 6 bases; junction bases outside the gene matches: 6. The chain recombines TRBV10-3 with TRBJ1-2; 8 bases line up with TRBD1. This TCR was sampled from an elderly man with acute or convalescent COVID-19. Sequenced input: peripheral blood. This CDR3 reads CAISEGGQVDGYTF. DNA for the CDR3: TGTGCCATCAGTGAAGGGGGACAGGTCGATGGCTACACCTTC.